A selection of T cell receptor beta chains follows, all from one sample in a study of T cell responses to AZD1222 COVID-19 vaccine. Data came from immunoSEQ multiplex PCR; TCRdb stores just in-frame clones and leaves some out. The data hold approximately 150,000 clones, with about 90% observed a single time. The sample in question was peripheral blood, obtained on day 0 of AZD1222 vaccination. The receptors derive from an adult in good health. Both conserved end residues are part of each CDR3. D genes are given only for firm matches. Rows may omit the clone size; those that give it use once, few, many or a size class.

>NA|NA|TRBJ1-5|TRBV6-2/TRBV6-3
TGTGCCAGCAGTTACCTTAGTAGCAATCAGCCCCAGCATTTT
CASSYLSSNQPQHF
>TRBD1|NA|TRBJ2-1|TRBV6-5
TGTGCCAGCAGTTACCGGGACAGGCGTGACAATGAGCAGTTCTTC
CASSYRDRRDNEQFF
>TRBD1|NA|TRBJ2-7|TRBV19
TGTGCCAGTAGTATGGGGACAGGGGCCTACGAGCAGTACTTC
CASSMGTGAYEQYF
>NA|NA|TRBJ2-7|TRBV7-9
TGTGCCAGCAGAGATGACAGTGAACATCCCTACGAGCAGTACTTC
CASRDDSEHPYEQYF
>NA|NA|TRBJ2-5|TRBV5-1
TGCGCCAGCAGCTTTGGACCTGAGTGGGAGACCCAGTACTTC
CASSFGPEWETQYF
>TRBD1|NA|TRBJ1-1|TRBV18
TGTGCCAGCTCGGGACAGGGGTCGGACACTGAAGCTTTCTTT
CASSGQGSDTEAFF
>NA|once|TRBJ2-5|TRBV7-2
TGTGCCAGCAGCCCGCAAACTAGCACCTTGGGGGCCCAGTACTTC
CASSPQTSTLGAQYF
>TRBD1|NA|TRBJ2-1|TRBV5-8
TGTGCCAGCAGTTACGGACAGGCCGGTAACTACAATGAGCAGTTCTTC
CASSYGQAGNYNEQFF
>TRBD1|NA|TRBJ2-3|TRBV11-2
TGTGCCAGCAGCGGACAAGGACAGGGGGGAGATACGCAGTATTTT
CASSGQGQGGDTQYF
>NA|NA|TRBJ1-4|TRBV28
TGTGCCAGCACCCCAGGATCCCTTCAGGGAGGTGAAAAACTGTTTTTT
CASTPGSLQGGEKLFF
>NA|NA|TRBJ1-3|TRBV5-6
TGTGCCAGCAGCTTTTGGGGTGGATCTGGAAACACCATATATTTT
CASSFWGGSGNTIYF
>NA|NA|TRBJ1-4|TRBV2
TGTGCCAGCAGTGAATACGGGGGACTAGGGGAAAAACTGTTTTTT
CASSEYGGLGEKLFF
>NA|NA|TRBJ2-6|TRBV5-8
TGTGCCAGCAGCACAGGTATCTCTGGGGCCAACGTCCTGACTTTC
CASSTGISGANVLTF
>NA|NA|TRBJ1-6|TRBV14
TGTGCCAGCAGCCAGAACAGGCTGCGGTTTTTAGGTTCACCCCTCCACTTT
CASSQNRLRFLGSPLHF
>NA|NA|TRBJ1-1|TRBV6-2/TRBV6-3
TGTGCCAGCAGCCGAAACAGGGTTGAAGCTTTCTTT
CASSRNRVEAFF
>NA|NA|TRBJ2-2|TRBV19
TGTGCCAGTAGTATAGTCGCAGACGGAACCTACACCGGGGAGCTGTTTTTT
CASSIVADGTYTGELFF
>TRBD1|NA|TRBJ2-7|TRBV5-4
TGTGCCAGCGCGGAGGGACAGGGCAACGAGCAGTACTTC
CASAEGQGNEQYF
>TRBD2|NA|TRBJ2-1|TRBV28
TGTGCCAGCGGACTAGCGGGAGTAGGGGGCGAGTTCTTC
CASGLAGVGGEFF
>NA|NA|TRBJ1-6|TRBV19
TGTGCCAGTAGCTGGGGCTCCTATAATTCACCCCTCCACTTT
CASSWGSYNSPLHF
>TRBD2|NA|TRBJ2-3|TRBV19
TGTGCCAGTAGTAAAGCTAGCGGGTTCACAGATACGCAGTATTTT
CASSKASGFTDTQYF
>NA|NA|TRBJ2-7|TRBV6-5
TGTGCCAGCAGTGACTCCGGGACACAGCCCTACGAGCAGTACTTC
CASSDSGTQPYEQYF
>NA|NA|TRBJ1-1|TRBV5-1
TGCGCCAGCAGCTTACGGGGCGCGGACACTGAAGCTTTCTTT
CASSLRGADTEAFF
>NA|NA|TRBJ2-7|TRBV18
TGTGCCAGCTCACCCCCCGGGACCTATGGTGGCGGCGAGCAGTACTTC
CASSPPGTYGGGEQYF
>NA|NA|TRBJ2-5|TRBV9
TGTGCCAGCAGCGTAGAGTCAGGGGAGGGAGAGACCCAGTACTTC
CASSVESGEGETQYF
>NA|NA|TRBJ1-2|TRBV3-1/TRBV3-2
TGTGCCAGCAGCCATTCGGTACAGGGAATCTATGGCTACACCTTC
CASSHSVQGIYGYTF
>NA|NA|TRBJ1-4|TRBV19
TGTGCCAGTAGTCCGGGACGGAACTCTCTCTCTGAAAAACTGTTTTTT
CASSPGRNSLSEKLFF
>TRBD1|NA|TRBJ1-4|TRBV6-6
TGTGCCAGCACCTGGACAGGGGGCGCTGGAAAACTGTTTTTT
CASTWTGGAGKLFF
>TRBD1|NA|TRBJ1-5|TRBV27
TGTGCCAGCAGTCTGTCGCTGCGACAGGGGGAAATTCAGCCCCAGCATTTT
CASSLSLRQGEIQPQHF
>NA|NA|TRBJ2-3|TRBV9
TGTGCCAGCAACTACAGGGGGGAGGGCCGAGCAGATACGCAGTATTTT
CASNYRGEGRADTQYF
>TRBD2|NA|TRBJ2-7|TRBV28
TGTGCCAGCAGTCCTAGCGGACCCCTAATCACCTACGAGCAGTACTTC
CASSPSGPLITYEQYF
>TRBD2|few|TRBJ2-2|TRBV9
TGTGCCAGCAGACGGGAGGGTCAGACCGGGGAGCTGTTTTTT
CASRREGQTGELFF
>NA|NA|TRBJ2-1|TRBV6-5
TGTGCCAGCAGCTCGACGGCGGGTGAGCAGTTCTTC
CASSSTAGEQFF
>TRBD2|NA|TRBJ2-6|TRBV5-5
TGTGCCAGCAGCTTTGGAACAGGAGCGGGGTCTGGGGCCAACGTCCTGACTTTC
CASSFGTGAGSGANVLTF
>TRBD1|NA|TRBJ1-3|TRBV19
TGTGCCAGCGGCTCTCTCCTCGACAGGGAACCCTCTGGAAACACCATATATTTT
CASGSLLDREPSGNTIYF
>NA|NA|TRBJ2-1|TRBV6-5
TGTGCCAGCAGTCCGATCGATGGGACCGAGAAGTTCTTC
CASSPIDGTEKFF
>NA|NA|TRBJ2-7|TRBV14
TGTGCCAGCAGGAAGTCTACGCGACCGCCCTACGAGCAGTACTTC
CASRKSTRPPYEQYF
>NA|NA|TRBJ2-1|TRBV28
TGTGCCAGCAGGGAGGTCGACAATGAGCAGTTCTTC
CASREVDNEQFF
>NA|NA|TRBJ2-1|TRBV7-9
TGTGCCAGCAGCCAAAAATCGAGCGGAAATAGGAATGAGCAGTTCTTC
CASSQKSSGNRNEQFF
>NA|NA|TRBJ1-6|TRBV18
TGTGCCAGCTCACCCACACCGAGCTCCTATAATTCACCCCTCCACTTT
CASSPTPSSYNSPLHF
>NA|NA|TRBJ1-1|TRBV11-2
TGTGCCAGCAGCTTAGTCTCTGGGAACACTGAAGCTTTCTTT
CASSLVSGNTEAFF
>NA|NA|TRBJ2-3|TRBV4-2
TGTGCCAGCACCTCCGGGCCCAACGTGGCAGATACGCAGTATTTT
CASTSGPNVADTQYF
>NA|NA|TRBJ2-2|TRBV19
TGTGCCAGTAGTACGTTGGCAGCGAACACCGGGGAGCTGTTTTTT
CASSTLAANTGELFF
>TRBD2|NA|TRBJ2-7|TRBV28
TGTGCCAGCAGTCCCCAGAGCGGGGGGGGGTACGAGCAGTACTTC
CASSPQSGGGYEQYF
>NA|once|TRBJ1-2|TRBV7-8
TGTGCCAGCAGCTTAACAGGGTCTAACTATGGCTACACCTTC
CASSLTGSNYGYTF
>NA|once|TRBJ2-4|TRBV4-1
TGCGCCAGCAGCCAAGACACCCCCGGGACCCTAGCCAAAAACATTCAGTACTTC
CASSQDTPGTLAKNIQYF
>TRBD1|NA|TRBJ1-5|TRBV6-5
TGTGCCAGCAGTAGGACAGGGTATCAGCCCCAGCATTTT
CASSRTGYQPQHF
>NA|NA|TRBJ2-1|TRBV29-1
TGCAGCGTTGATTTTGTTGAGCAGTTCTTC
CSVDFVEQFF
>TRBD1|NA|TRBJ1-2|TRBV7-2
TGTGCCAGCAGCCTCGGACAGGGGGGCTATGGCTACACCTTC
CASSLGQGGYGYTF
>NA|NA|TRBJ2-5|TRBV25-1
TGTGCCAGCAGTGACCCCGCGGGGAGCGGGGAGACCCAGTACTTC
CASSDPAGSGETQYF
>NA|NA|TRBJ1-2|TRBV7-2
TGTGCCAGCAGCCTAGGGCCCGGAGCTAACTATGGCTACACCTTC
CASSLGPGANYGYTF
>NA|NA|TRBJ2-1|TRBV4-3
TGCGCCAGCAGCCGCACAGAGAGCTCCTACAATGAGCAGTTCTTC
CASSRTESSYNEQFF
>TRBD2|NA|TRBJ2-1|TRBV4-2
TGTGCCAGCAGCCAAGAAAAGACTAGCGAGTACAATGAGCAGTTCTTC
CASSQEKTSEYNEQFF
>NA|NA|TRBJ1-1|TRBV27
TGTGCCAGCAGTTCCAGGGGATCGGCGCACACTGAAGCTTTCTTT
CASSSRGSAHTEAFF
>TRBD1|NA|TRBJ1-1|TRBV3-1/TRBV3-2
TGTGCCAGCAGCCACAGGGGGCGCACTGAAGCTTTCTTT
CASSHRGRTEAFF
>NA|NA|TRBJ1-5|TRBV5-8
TGTGCCAGCAGACTAGGACGGACCAATCAGCCCCAGCATTTT
CASRLGRTNQPQHF